The 8 T cell receptor beta chains below come from one sample, sequenced in a study of OX40 agonist ivuxolimab in advanced cancers. Profiled with immunoSEQ multiplex PCR; TCRdb holds only in-frame clones, not every one. The table has tens of thousands of clones, roughly four fifths seen once. The source was CD4+ or CD8+ T cells sorted from blood, collected in a trial of the OX40 agonist ivuxolimab. These receptors were collected from an adult with an advanced solid tumor such as melanoma, head and neck, liver or kidney cancer.

V gene TRBV6-5 combines with J gene TRBJ1-1; D remains ambiguous. Trimming left V 0 bases short and J 7 bases short, with 9 bases between. The germline V gene has CDR1 MNHEY and CDR2 SVGAGI. The CDR3 extends over 13 amino acids. The CDR3 sequence: CASSYSDAIEAFF. The CDR3 bases are TGTGCCAGCAGTTACTCCGATGCGATTGAAGCTTTCTTT.

The chain employs TRBV7-3 and TRBJ2-2; D may be TRBD1 or TRBD2 (5 bases each). The V end lost 5 bases, the J end lost 0 bases, and 13 bases lay between the germline ends. The V gene's germline CDR1 is SGHTA and CDR2 FQGTGA. The CDR3 is made up of 16 amino acids. CDR3 residues: CASSPREGANTGELFF. As DNA, the CDR3 is TGTGCCAGCAGCCCTCGGGAAGGGGCGAACACCGGGGAGCTGTTTTTT.

The chain employs TRBV11-1 and TRBJ2-5; maybe TRBD2 (6 bases). Germline values: CDR1 SGHAT, CDR2 FQDESV (reference sequence). This CDR3 is built from 16 residues. V shed 5 bases and J shed 2 bases, with 18 bases lying between them. The DNA for the CDR3 is TGTGCCAGCAGCCCTCGGCGTGGCGGGGCTCAAGAGACCCAGTACTTC. Protein product: CASSPRRGGAQETQYF.

This chain connects TRBV10-3 to TRBJ1-2; 7 bases are a match to TRBD1. The CDR3 is 14 residues long. The V gene's germline CDR1 is ENHRY and CDR2 SYGVKD. V trimming: 3 bases; J trimming: 2 bases; junction bases outside the gene matches: 3. CDR3 in amino acids: CAISDNRGNYGYTF. The CDR3 region has the DNA TGTGCCATCAGTGACAACAGGGGCAACTATGGCTACACCTTC.

The chain carries TRBV7-3 and TRBJ1-4, with D uncertain. CDR1 and CDR2 from the germline V gene are SGHTA and FQGTGA. Trimming removed 2 bases from V and 7 bases from J, with 8 bases in between. CDR3 length: 13 residues. The CDR3 DNA reads as TGTGCCAGCAGCTTAGCGTCTGGTGAAAAACTGTTTTTT. Its translation is CASSLASGEKLFF.

This clone was counted only a few times. The J gene is TRBJ2-7, the V gene TRBV6-5; D perhaps matches TRBD1 (6 bases). The germline CDR1 and CDR2 sequences are MNHEY and SVGAGI. This CDR3 has 13 amino acids. Trimming removed 6 bases from V and 4 bases from J, with 13 bases in between. For the CDR3, the DNA is TGTGCCAGCAGCTCCGGAAGGGGGTACGAGCAGTACTTC. The encoded protein is CASSSGRGYEQYF.

The V and J genes are TRBV27 and TRBJ1-5, with a weak D call TRBD1 (6 bases). Germline assignment: CDR1 MNHEY and CDR2 SMNVEV (reference sequence). Trimming shortened V by 4 bases and J by 5 bases, and 18 bases separated the two germline ends. The CDR3 has 16 residues. CDR3 sequence (DNA): TGTGCCAGCAGTTCCTATACAGGGATGGCTGATCAGCCCCAGCATTTT. It is translated as CASSSYTGMADQPQHF.

Regarding this clone: Relative to the germline gene, one junction end is altered; a read error may explain this. The chain links TRBV6-1 to TRBJ1-3, with D tentatively TRBD1 (5 bases). Germline CDR1 is MNHNS and CDR2 is SASEGT. The CDR3 has 15 amino acids. In nucleotides, the CDR3 is TGTGCCAGCCGTGAGCGAGGGGCGTGGGGAAACACCATATATTTT. Residues: CASRERGAWGNTIYF.